The 19 T cell receptor beta chains in this list originate from one sample, sequenced in a study of blood T cells in healthy people across ages. A second roughly 6 to 12 cycle PCR used barcoded and J-beta primers. One entry per CDR3 protein results from TCRdb running MiXCR on the 5' RACE reads. Of hundreds of thousands of distinct CDR3 sequences listed, around 24% are singletons. The same data also contributed to another study, on T cells of mothers and their children.

The specimen was blood. Receptors originate from a boy aged 5 to 17 in good health.

This clonotype has more than one count but fewer than ten. The chain recombines TRBV20-1 with TRBJ1-1; D gene uncertain. This CDR3 spans 12 amino acids. From germline, CDR1 is DFQATT and CDR2 SNEGSKA (reference sequence). Trimming stripped 6 bases from V and 1 base from J, with 9 bases between. The CDR3 here is CSAPTANTEAFF. The CDR3, as DNA: TGCAGTGCCCCAACGGCGAACACTGAAGCTTTCTTT.

This clonotype showed up just a few times. V is TRBV9 and J is TRBJ2-4; maybe TRBD2 (5 bases). Germline lookup yields CDR1 SGDLS and CDR2 YYNGEE. The CDR3 contains 13 residues. Deletions cut 5 bases from V and 5 bases from J, with 11 bases between. CDR3 amino acids: CASSPPRENIQYF. The CDR3, as DNA: TGTGCCAGCAGTCCGCCGCGGGAAAACATTCAGTACTTC. Using reference TRBV9 and TRBJ2-4 for the parts outside the CDR3, the full variable domain is DSGVTQTPKHLITATGQRVTLRCSPRSGDLSVYWYQQSLDQGLQFLIQYYNGEERAKGNILERFSAQQFPDLHSELNLSSLELGDSALYFCASSPPRENIQYFGAGTRLSVL.

This sequence joins TRBV7-2 and TRBJ1-3, with unresolved D. The CDR3 has 15 residues. V gave up 1 base and J gave up 4 bases, with 11 bases separating them. Germline V gene data show CDR1 as SGHTA and CDR2 as FQGNSA. The CDR3 nucleotides are TGTGCCAGCAGCTTAGGTTGGACTAGAGGAAACACCATATATTTT. Its translation is CASSLGWTRGNTIYF.

The table lists this clonotype with a count of one. V and J are TRBV4-3 and TRBJ1-6; 8 nucleotides agree with TRBD1. The CDR3 length is 17 residues. The junction had 8 bases not matched to a gene; V was cut back by 0 bases and J by 7 bases. CDR1 is LGHNA and CDR2 is YSLEER in the germline V gene. The chain's CDR3 is CASSQDHRQGANSPLHF. The CDR3 nucleotides read TGCGCCAGCAGCCAAGATCATCGGCAGGGGGCGAATTCACCCCTCCACTTT.

The rearrangement joins TRBV28 to TRBJ2-7; TRBD2 aligns across 8 bases. Germline V gives CDR1 MDHEN, CDR2 SYDVKM. V was pared by 5 bases and J by 1 base, with 7 bases of the junction left unmatched. This CDR3 is built from 15 residues. In DNA form, the CDR3 reads TGTGCCAGCAGTAAGACTAGCGCGTTTTCCTACGAGCAGTACTTC. Its translation: CASSKTSAFSYEQYF.

The DNA for the CDR3 is TGTGCCAGCAGCTCCAGGGACAGGGGGCTTAAAGATACGCAGTATTTT. Its translation is CASSSRDRGLKDTQYF. V and J are TRBV7-8 and TRBJ2-3; 12 nucleotides agree with TRBD1. Trimming at V came to 4 bases and at J to 5 bases, leaving 7 bases not matched to a gene. Per the germline V gene, CDR1 is SGHVS and CDR2 is FQNEAQ. The CDR3 extends over 16 amino acids.

This clonotype has more than one count but fewer than ten. The chain joins TRBV28 to TRBJ2-1, with TRBD2 as a possible D gene (7 bases). Per germline, CDR1 MDHEN and CDR2 SYDVKM. The CDR3 runs to 16 residues. V lost 1 base to trimming and J lost 8 bases, with 18 bases between them. In DNA form, the CDR3 reads TGTGCCAGCAGTTTATTCGGGGGCCGGGGGGCGCATGAGCAGTTCTTC. Translated, it gives CASSLFGGRGAHEQFF.

A few counts support this clonotype. This chain connects TRBV7-2 to TRBJ2-3, with a possible D match to TRBD1 (5 bases). Trimming shortened V by 3 bases and J by 4 bases, and 11 bases separated the two germline ends. CDR1 and CDR2 (germline): SGHTA, FQGNSA. There are 14 residues in the CDR3. CDR3 bases: TGTGCCAGCAGCTTGACAGTTCTCGCAGATACGCAGTATTTT. Its translation: CASSLTVLADTQYF.

The rearrangement joins TRBV29-1 to TRBJ2-3; TRBD1 matches at 7 bases. The CDR3 contains 13 residues. The germline CDR1 and CDR2 sequences are SQVTM and ANQGSEA. With 6 bases clipped from V and 3 bases from J, the junction kept 6 bases outside the gene matches. The chain's CDR3 is CSVTGVRTDTQYF. The CDR3 nucleotides read TGCAGCGTAACAGGGGTACGGACAGATACGCAGTATTTT.

This clonotype was picked up a small number of times. The chain joins TRBV7-2 to TRBJ2-5; D may match TRBD1 or TRBD2 (7 bases each). The germline V gene has CDR1 SGHTA and CDR2 FQGNSA. This CDR3 spans 15 amino acids. V shed 4 bases and J shed 4 bases, with 16 bases lying between them. In DNA form, the CDR3 reads TGTGCCAGCAGCTCGTGGGAGGGGGCAGGAGAGACCCAGTACTTC. Translated, it gives CASSSWEGAGETQYF.

The CDR3 sequence: CASSHVTSGGAVVAKNIQYF. The CDR3 region has the DNA TGTGCCAGCAGCCATGTTACTAGCGGGGGGGCCGTAGTAGCCAAAAACATTCAGTACTTC. The rearrangement uses TRBV3-1 and TRBJ2-4, with 13 bases that match TRBD2. The CDR3 sequence is 20 residues long. Germline-derived CDR1 and CDR2 are LGHDT and YNNKEL (reference sequence). The V and J ends lost 3 bases and 0 bases, in that order; junction bases with no gene match: 11.

This clonotype has a handful of counts. At one boundary the junction diverges from the germline segment, which might be a read error. The chain has TRBV10-3 and TRBJ1-5, with D possibly being TRBD1 (5 bases). CDR1 ENHRY and CDR2 SYGVKD come from the germline V gene. The CDR3 contains 18 residues. In nucleotides, the CDR3 is TGCGCTGTCCCCCAAAAGAGGCCTCCTAGGGGTCTCAATCAGCCCCAGCATTTT. This codes for CAVPQKRPPRGLNQPQHF.

In this sample, this clonotype turned up a few times. This chain connects TRBV2 to TRBJ1-1; 10 bases agree with TRBD1. V was clipped by 6 bases and J by 1 base; unmatched bases: 8. The germline V gene encodes CDR1 SNHLY and CDR2 FYNNEI. This CDR3 comprises 16 residues. The CDR3 DNA reads TGTGCCAGCAGAGTACCGGGACAGGGGAAGAACACTGAAGCTTTCTTT. This encodes CASRVPGQGKNTEAFF.

V usage is TRBV12-3 or TRBV12-4 and J usage is TRBJ2-4, with no clear D. V gave up 5 bases and J gave up 2 bases, with 13 bases separating them. This CDR3 has 15 amino acids. The CDR3 sequence: CASSPSEVTKNIQYF. The CDR3 region has the DNA TGTGCCAGCAGTCCGTCTGAGGTAACCAAAAACATTCAGTACTTC.

The chain carries TRBV29-1 and TRBJ2-3; D could derive from TRBD1 or TRBD2 (5 bases each). The V gene's germline CDR1 is SQVTM and CDR2 ANQGSEA. Trimming cost V 7 bases and J 2 bases, with 16 bases left between them. This CDR3 comprises 14 residues. The CDR3 DNA reads as TGCAGCGGGGGGACCGGCGAGGTCACAGATACGCAGTATTTT. It translates to CSGGTGEVTDTQYF.

In this sample, this clonotype turned up a few times. The rearrangement uses TRBV6-5 and TRBJ1-3; D is unresolved. CDR1 is MNHEY, CDR2 SVGAGI, per germline. Trimming pared 4 bases from V and 4 bases from J, leaving 17 bases between. This CDR3 contains 16 residues. The CDR3 loop is CASSSDGMGFGNTIYF. DNA for the CDR3: TGTGCCAGCAGTTCCGATGGAATGGGATTCGGAAACACCATATATTTT.

This clonotype was detected only a few times. This rearrangement joins TRBV29-1 to TRBJ2-7; D is ambiguous. Trimming stripped 2 bases from V and 2 bases from J, with 7 bases between. The CDR3 has 12 amino acids. Per the germline V gene, CDR1 is SQVTM and CDR2 is ANQGSEA. The CDR3 loop is CSVETPTYEQYF. The CDR3 nucleotides read TGCAGCGTTGAAACTCCGACCTACGAGCAGTACTTC.

This clonotype has only a few counts. The V and J genes are TRBV27 and TRBJ2-2, with D possibly being TRBD1 (6 bases). There are 16 residues in the CDR3. Germline V gene sequence: CDR1 MNHEY, CDR2 SMNVEV (reference sequence). V dropped 4 bases and J dropped 0 bases, with 12 bases sitting between them. The CDR3 here is CASSSNDRTNTGELFF. CDR3 in DNA: TGTGCCAGCAGTTCCAATGACAGGACGAACACCGGGGAGCTGTTTTTT.

This clonotype was counted many times. This sequence joins TRBV5-1 and TRBJ2-5; a weak D match, TRBD2 (6 bases). This CDR3 has 15 amino acids. Germline V gene sequence: CDR1 SGHRS, CDR2 YFSETQ. V dropped 4 bases and J dropped 4 bases, with 17 bases sitting between them. The CDR3 reads CASSPGLRGSETQYF. As DNA, the CDR3 is TGCGCCAGCAGCCCGGGACTGAGGGGATCAGAGACCCAGTACTTC.